A selection of T cell receptor beta chains follows, all from one sample in a study of blood T cell repertoires in COVID-19. Clones were read by immunoSEQ multiplex PCR, and TCRdb kept only the in-frame ones, dropping some. The sample carries about 410,000 clones, roughly nine tenths recorded once. The specimen was PBMCs or T cells enriched from blood (not recorded which). The receptors come from a woman aged 25-40 years who had recovered from COVID-19. Each CDR3 is given with its conserved first and last residue. The order of the fields is clone size, V gene, D gene, J gene, CDR3 protein, CDR3 DNA. A D gene is named only where the DNA matches it firmly. Only part of the rows carry a size: once, few, many, or a class if the clone is expanded.

clone_size: .; v_call: TRBV27; d_call: .; j_call: TRBJ2-2; cdr3_aa: CASSRTGELFF; cdr3_nt: TGTGCCAGCAGTCGGACCGGGGAGCTGTTTTTT
clone_size: .; v_call: TRBV6-5; d_call: .; j_call: TRBJ2-3; cdr3_aa: CASIAGSWGDTQYF; cdr3_nt: TGTGCCAGCATTGCTGGGAGCTGGGGAGATACGCAGTATTTT
clone_size: .; v_call: TRBV7-2; d_call: .; j_call: TRBJ2-1; cdr3_aa: CASSALAFNEQFF; cdr3_nt: TGTGCCAGCAGCGCCCTAGCTTTCAATGAGCAGTTCTTC
clone_size: .; v_call: TRBV5-1; d_call: .; j_call: TRBJ2-3; cdr3_aa: CASSLGGSGGTDTQYF; cdr3_nt: TGCGCCAGCAGCTTGGGCGGCTCGGGGGGCACAGATACGCAGTATTTT
clone_size: .; v_call: TRBV5-1; d_call: TRBD1; j_call: TRBJ1-2; cdr3_aa: CASSLETGGTYGYTF; cdr3_nt: TGCGCCAGCAGCTTGGAAACAGGGGGCACCTATGGCTACACCTTC
clone_size: .; v_call: TRBV4-2; d_call: .; j_call: TRBJ2-7; cdr3_aa: CASSHPNSEQYF; cdr3_nt: TGTGCCAGCAGCCATCCGAACTCCGAGCAGTACTTC
clone_size: .; v_call: TRBV24-1; d_call: .; j_call: TRBJ1-1; cdr3_aa: CATSPGGLMNTEAFF; cdr3_nt: TGTGCCACCTCCCCCGGAGGTCTAATGAACACTGAAGCTTTCTTT
clone_size: .; v_call: TRBV6-2/TRBV6-3; d_call: TRBD2; j_call: TRBJ2-7; cdr3_aa: CASSLSGGTYEQYF; cdr3_nt: TGTGCCAGCAGTTTAAGCGGGGGAACCTACGAGCAGTACTTC
clone_size: .; v_call: TRBV7-9; d_call: .; j_call: TRBJ2-7; cdr3_aa: CASSFLVSGYEQYF; cdr3_nt: TGTGCCAGCAGCTTCTTAGTCTCGGGCTACGAGCAGTACTTC
clone_size: .; v_call: TRBV11-2; d_call: TRBD1; j_call: TRBJ1-1; cdr3_aa: CASSSTVTGEAFF; cdr3_nt: TGTGCCAGCAGCTCTACGGTGACAGGGGAAGCTTTCTTT
clone_size: few; v_call: TRBV3-1/TRBV3-2; d_call: TRBD2; j_call: TRBJ2-2; cdr3_aa: CASSHLAGVVGELFF; cdr3_nt: TGTGCCAGCAGCCACCTAGCGGGGGTGGTCGGGGAGCTGTTTTTT
clone_size: .; v_call: TRBV9; d_call: TRBD1; j_call: TRBJ2-2; cdr3_aa: CASSAHGQATNTGELFF; cdr3_nt: TGTGCCAGCAGCGCCCACGGACAGGCGACGAACACCGGGGAGCTGTTTTTT
clone_size: .; v_call: TRBV10-3; d_call: .; j_call: TRBJ2-7; cdr3_aa: CAITDYDEQYF; cdr3_nt: TGTGCCATCACCGACTACGACGAGCAGTACTTC
clone_size: .; v_call: TRBV6-1; d_call: .; j_call: TRBJ1-4; cdr3_aa: CASSDLRTAHNEKLFF; cdr3_nt: TGTGCCAGCAGTGATCTCCGGACAGCCCATAATGAAAAACTGTTTTTT
clone_size: .; v_call: TRBV20-1; d_call: TRBD1; j_call: TRBJ1-1; cdr3_aa: CSASRQGRFTEAFF; cdr3_nt: TGCAGTGCTAGTAGACAGGGTAGGTTCACTGAAGCTTTCTTT
clone_size: .; v_call: TRBV30; d_call: TRBD1; j_call: TRBJ1-4; cdr3_aa: CAWTVRGQGGINEKLFF; cdr3_nt: TGTGCCTGGACCGTACGGGGACAGGGGGGGATAAATGAAAAACTGTTTTTT
clone_size: .; v_call: TRBV27; d_call: TRBD1; j_call: TRBJ2-5; cdr3_aa: CASSLRVGTGGGSGQETQYF; cdr3_nt: TGTGCCAGCAGTTTACGTGTAGGGACAGGGGGGGGAAGTGGCCAAGAGACCCAGTACTTC
clone_size: .; v_call: TRBV7-7; d_call: .; j_call: TRBJ2-5; cdr3_aa: CASSLGLQETQYF; cdr3_nt: TGTGCTAGCAGCTTAGGTCTCCAAGAGACCCAGTACTTC
clone_size: .; v_call: TRBV2; d_call: .; j_call: TRBJ1-4; cdr3_aa: CASLLRTAGEKLFF; cdr3_nt: TGTGCCAGCCTGTTGAGGACCGCGGGAGAAAAACTGTTTTTT
clone_size: .; v_call: TRBV18; d_call: .; j_call: TRBJ2-7; cdr3_aa: CASSPDRSSYEQYF; cdr3_nt: TGTGCCAGCTCACCGGACAGAAGCTCCTACGAGCAGTACTTC
clone_size: .; v_call: TRBV6-5; d_call: TRBD1; j_call: TRBJ1-1; cdr3_aa: CASSPGTGNEAFF; cdr3_nt: TGTGCCAGCAGTCCCGGGACAGGGAATGAAGCTTTCTTT
clone_size: .; v_call: TRBV19; d_call: .; j_call: TRBJ2-1; cdr3_aa: CASSIGGALYNEQFF; cdr3_nt: TGTGCCAGTAGTATCGGGGGAGCCCTCTACAATGAGCAGTTCTTC
clone_size: once; v_call: TRBV27; d_call: TRBD2; j_call: TRBJ2-5; cdr3_aa: CASSATRTSGYQETQYF; cdr3_nt: TGTGCCAGCAGTGCCACCCGGACTAGCGGGTACCAAGAGACCCAGTACTTC
clone_size: few; v_call: TRBV5-1; d_call: TRBD2; j_call: TRBJ2-7; cdr3_aa: CASSLGQGLAATYEQYF; cdr3_nt: TGCGCCAGCAGCTTGGGACAAGGACTAGCGGCCACCTACGAGCAGTACTTC
clone_size: .; v_call: TRBV27; d_call: .; j_call: TRBJ2-4; cdr3_aa: CASSGGLLAKNIQYF; cdr3_nt: TGTGCCAGCAGTGGGGGCTTACTAGCCAAAAACATTCAGTACTTC
clone_size: .; v_call: TRBV4-3; d_call: .; j_call: TRBJ1-3; cdr3_aa: CASSQDPAGDSGNTIYF; cdr3_nt: TGCGCCAGCAGCCAAGATCCCGCGGGGGACTCTGGAAACACCATATATTTT
clone_size: .; v_call: TRBV5-1; d_call: .; j_call: TRBJ2-7; cdr3_aa: CASSPQGTPYEQYF; cdr3_nt: TGCGCCAGCAGCCCTCAGGGGACCCCTTACGAGCAGTACTTC
clone_size: .; v_call: TRBV14; d_call: .; j_call: TRBJ1-2; cdr3_aa: CASSPGSTANYGYTF; cdr3_nt: TGTGCCAGCAGCCCCGGAAGTACAGCTAACTATGGCTACACCTTC
clone_size: .; v_call: TRBV6-2/TRBV6-3; d_call: TRBD2; j_call: TRBJ2-1; cdr3_aa: CASSRPVSGGTSYNEQFF; cdr3_nt: TGTGCCAGCAGTCGTCCTGTAAGCGGGGGGACCTCCTACAATGAGCAGTTCTTC
clone_size: .; v_call: TRBV7-2; d_call: .; j_call: TRBJ2-3; cdr3_aa: CASSLGGGLIDTQYF; cdr3_nt: TGTGCCAGCAGCTTAGGGGGGGGGCTAATAGATACGCAGTATTTT
clone_size: .; v_call: TRBV4-1; d_call: .; j_call: TRBJ2-1; cdr3_aa: CASSPQELSYNEQFF; cdr3_nt: TGCGCCAGCAGCCCCCAGGAACTCTCCTACAATGAGCAGTTCTTC
clone_size: .; v_call: TRBV5-4; d_call: .; j_call: TRBJ1-3; cdr3_aa: CASSRQVPGNTIYF; cdr3_nt: TGTGCCAGCAGCCGACAGGTTCCTGGAAACACCATATATTTT
clone_size: .; v_call: TRBV18; d_call: TRBD2; j_call: TRBJ2-7; cdr3_aa: CASSPGGDREQYF; cdr3_nt: TGTGCCAGCTCACCAGGGGGGGATCGCGAGCAGTACTTC
clone_size: .; v_call: TRBV24-1; d_call: .; j_call: TRBJ1-2; cdr3_aa: CATSDLTRVFGYTF; cdr3_nt: TGTGCCACCAGTGATTTAACCAGGGTTTTTGGCTACACCTTC
clone_size: .; v_call: TRBV6-6; d_call: .; j_call: TRBJ1-1; cdr3_aa: CASSRSDPEVNTEAFF; cdr3_nt: TGTGCCAGCAGCCGATCCGACCCGGAGGTGAACACTGAAGCTTTCTTT
clone_size: .; v_call: TRBV2; d_call: TRBD2; j_call: TRBJ2-3; cdr3_aa: CASNGRGLGTDTQYF; cdr3_nt: TGTGCCAGCAACGGAAGGGGACTAGGGACAGATACGCAGTATTTT
clone_size: .; v_call: TRBV27; d_call: .; j_call: TRBJ1-2; cdr3_aa: CASSSTPGHWVRYGYTF; cdr3_nt: TGTGCCAGCAGTTCTACCCCGGGACATTGGGTACGGTATGGCTACACCTTC
clone_size: .; v_call: TRBV28; d_call: .; j_call: TRBJ1-2; cdr3_aa: CASSFPDSFYGYTF; cdr3_nt: TGTGCCAGCAGTTTCCCGGACAGTTTCTATGGCTACACCTTC
clone_size: .; v_call: TRBV12-5; d_call: .; j_call: TRBJ1-2; cdr3_aa: CASGFPRPGGDYGYTF; cdr3_nt: TGTGCTAGTGGTTTCCCTCGGCCAGGCGGGGACTATGGCTACACCTTC
clone_size: .; v_call: TRBV5-1; d_call: TRBD1; j_call: TRBJ2-5; cdr3_aa: CASSRGQMGETQYF; cdr3_nt: TGCGCCAGCAGCAGGGGACAGATGGGAGAGACCCAGTACTTC
clone_size: .; v_call: TRBV7-9; d_call: .; j_call: TRBJ2-2; cdr3_aa: CASRGQIGELFF; cdr3_nt: TGTGCCAGCAGAGGACAGATCGGGGAGCTGTTTTTT
clone_size: once; v_call: TRBV6-4; d_call: TRBD1; j_call: TRBJ2-2; cdr3_aa: CASTPGQGGPGELFF; cdr3_nt: TGTGCCAGCACCCCGGGACAGGGCGGTCCCGGGGAGCTGTTTTTT
clone_size: .; v_call: TRBV9; d_call: .; j_call: TRBJ1-1; cdr3_aa: CASSVEDRKDAGEAFF; cdr3_nt: TGTGCCAGCAGCGTAGAAGATAGGAAAGATGCGGGAGAAGCTTTCTTT
clone_size: .; v_call: TRBV10-2; d_call: .; j_call: TRBJ1-5; cdr3_aa: CASSESLGSQPQHF; cdr3_nt: TGCGCCAGCAGTGAGTCCTTGGGGAGTCAGCCCCAGCATTTT
clone_size: .; v_call: TRBV6-5; d_call: TRBD1; j_call: TRBJ2-2; cdr3_aa: CASSKIQGATGELFF; cdr3_nt: TGTGCCAGCAGTAAAATACAGGGGGCCACCGGGGAGCTGTTTTTT
clone_size: once; v_call: TRBV6-2/TRBV6-3; d_call: .; j_call: TRBJ1-2; cdr3_aa: CASSPRHHLSSNYGYTF; cdr3_nt: TGTGCCAGCAGCCCACGACACCATCTGAGCTCTAACTATGGCTACACCTTC
clone_size: .; v_call: TRBV5-4; d_call: TRBD1; j_call: TRBJ2-7; cdr3_aa: CASSFRTGDYEQYF; cdr3_nt: TGTGCCAGCAGCTTCCGGACAGGCGACTACGAGCAGTACTTC
clone_size: .; v_call: TRBV19; d_call: .; j_call: TRBJ1-2; cdr3_aa: CASSIKASWAATNYGYTF; cdr3_nt: TGTGCCAGTAGTATAAAGGCCTCTTGGGCAGCCACTAACTATGGCTACACCTTC
clone_size: .; v_call: TRBV3-1/TRBV3-2; d_call: .; j_call: TRBJ1-1; cdr3_aa: CASSRGTIEAFF; cdr3_nt: TGTGCCAGCAGCCGAGGGACAATAGAAGCTTTCTTT
clone_size: .; v_call: TRBV28; d_call: TRBD2; j_call: TRBJ2-1; cdr3_aa: CASSIAGGPGSSYNEQFF; cdr3_nt: TGTGCCAGCAGTATAGCGGGAGGGCCGGGGTCGTCCTACAATGAGCAGTTCTTC
clone_size: .; v_call: TRBV2; d_call: .; j_call: TRBJ2-5; cdr3_aa: CASSESYTGEGRETQYF; cdr3_nt: TGTGCCAGCAGTGAATCATATACGGGAGAGGGGAGGGAGACCCAGTACTTC
clone_size: .; v_call: TRBV5-1; d_call: .; j_call: TRBJ2-5; cdr3_aa: CASSLDRARETQYF; cdr3_nt: TGCGCCAGCAGCTTGGACAGGGCTCGGGAGACCCAGTACTTC
clone_size: .; v_call: TRBV28; d_call: .; j_call: TRBJ1-2; cdr3_aa: CASSFQGRVGDGYTF; cdr3_nt: TGTGCCAGCAGTTTTCAGGGCCGGGTTGGCGATGGCTACACCTTC
clone_size: .; v_call: TRBV28; d_call: TRBD2; j_call: TRBJ2-7; cdr3_aa: CASTPLAGEFYEQYF; cdr3_nt: TGTGCCAGCACCCCCCTAGCGGGAGAGTTCTACGAGCAGTACTTC
clone_size: .; v_call: TRBV28; d_call: .; j_call: TRBJ1-6; cdr3_aa: CASSATRVALHF; cdr3_nt: TGTGCCAGCAGTGCCACCCGGGTGGCCCTCCACTTT
clone_size: few; v_call: TRBV19; d_call: .; j_call: TRBJ2-7; cdr3_aa: CASSILQVRWEYF; cdr3_nt: TGTGCCAGTAGTATTCTACAGGTCCGGTGGGAGTACTTC
clone_size: .; v_call: TRBV7-9; d_call: .; j_call: TRBJ2-7; cdr3_aa: CASSIGGEQYF; cdr3_nt: TGTGCCAGCAGCATCGGCGGCGAGCAGTACTTC
clone_size: once; v_call: TRBV30; d_call: .; j_call: TRBJ2-7; cdr3_aa: CAWGTSYEQYF; cdr3_nt: TGTGCCTGGGGGACATCCTACGAGCAGTACTTC
clone_size: .; v_call: TRBV30; d_call: TRBD1; j_call: TRBJ1-1; cdr3_aa: CAWSPYGQGRSAEAFF; cdr3_nt: TGTGCCTGGAGTCCTTATGGACAGGGAAGAAGCGCTGAAGCTTTCTTT